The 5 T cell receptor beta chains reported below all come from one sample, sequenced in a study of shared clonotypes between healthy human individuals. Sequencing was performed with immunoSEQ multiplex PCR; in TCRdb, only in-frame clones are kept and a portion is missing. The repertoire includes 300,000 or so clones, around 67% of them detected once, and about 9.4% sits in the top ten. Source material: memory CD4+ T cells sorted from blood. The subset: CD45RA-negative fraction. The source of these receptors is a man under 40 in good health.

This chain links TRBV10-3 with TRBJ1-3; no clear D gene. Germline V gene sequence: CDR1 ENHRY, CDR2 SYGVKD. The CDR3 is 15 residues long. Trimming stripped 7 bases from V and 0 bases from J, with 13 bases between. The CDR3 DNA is TGTGCCATCAAGGATCCAAGGAGCTCTGGAAACACCATATATTTT. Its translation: CAIKDPRSSGNTIYF.

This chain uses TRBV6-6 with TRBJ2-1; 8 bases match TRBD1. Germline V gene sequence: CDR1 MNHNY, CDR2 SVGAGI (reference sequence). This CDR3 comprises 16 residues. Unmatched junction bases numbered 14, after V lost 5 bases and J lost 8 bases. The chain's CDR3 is CASSPHIGQGVDEQFF. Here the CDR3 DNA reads TGTGCCAGCAGTCCTCATATCGGACAGGGAGTCGATGAGCAGTTCTTC.

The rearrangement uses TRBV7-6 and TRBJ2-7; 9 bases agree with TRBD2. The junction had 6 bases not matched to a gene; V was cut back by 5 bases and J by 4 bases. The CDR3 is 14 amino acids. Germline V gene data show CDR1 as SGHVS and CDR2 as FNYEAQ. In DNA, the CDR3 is TGTGCCAGCAGCCTACTAGCGGGCGAATACGAGCAGTACTTC. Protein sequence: CASSLLAGEYEQYF.

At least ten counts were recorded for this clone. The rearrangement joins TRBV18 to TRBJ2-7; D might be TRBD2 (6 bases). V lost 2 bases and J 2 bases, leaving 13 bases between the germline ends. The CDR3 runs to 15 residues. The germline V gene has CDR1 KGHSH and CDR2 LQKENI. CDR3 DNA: TGTGCCAGCTCACCATCGGAGGGGATGACCTACGAGCAGTACTTC. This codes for CASSPSEGMTYEQYF.

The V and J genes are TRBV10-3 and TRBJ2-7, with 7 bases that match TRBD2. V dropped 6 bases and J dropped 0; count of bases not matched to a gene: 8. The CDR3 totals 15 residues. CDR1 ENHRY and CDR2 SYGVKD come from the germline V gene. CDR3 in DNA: TGTGCCATCAGGGGGGGAGGGAGAGACTCCTACGAGCAGTACTTC. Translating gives CAIRGGGRDSYEQYF.